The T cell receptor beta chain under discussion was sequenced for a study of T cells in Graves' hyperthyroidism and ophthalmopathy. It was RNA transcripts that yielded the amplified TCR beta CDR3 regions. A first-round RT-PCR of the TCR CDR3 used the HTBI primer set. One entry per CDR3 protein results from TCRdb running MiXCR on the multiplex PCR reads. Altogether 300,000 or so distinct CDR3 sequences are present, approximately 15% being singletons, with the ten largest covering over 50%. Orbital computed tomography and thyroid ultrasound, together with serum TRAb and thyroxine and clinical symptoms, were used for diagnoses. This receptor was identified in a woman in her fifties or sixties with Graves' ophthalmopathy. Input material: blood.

CDR3 residues: CASSLPLGGPNEQFF. The DNA for the CDR3 is TGCGCCAGCAGCTTGCCGCTGGGCGGGCCCAATGAGCAGTTCTTC. The chain links TRBV5-1 to TRBJ2-1; a possible D gene is TRBD2 (5 bases). The V end was cut by 1 base, the J end by 6 bases, with 14 bases between. Per the germline V gene, CDR1 is SGHRS and CDR2 is YFSETQ. This CDR3 region has 15 residues.